This passage covers 25 T cell receptor beta chains from one sample sequenced in a study of shared clonotypes between healthy human individuals. Data came from immunoSEQ multiplex PCR; TCRdb stores just in-frame clones and leaves some out. Of approximately 180,000 clones listed, approximately 95% are singletons. The sample comprised naive CD4+ T cells sorted from blood. Subset in this sample: CD45RA+ positively selected. Every receptor here comes from a woman in her 30s in good health.

The chain combines TRBV19 with TRBJ2-5; weak D call: TRBD2 (6 bases). The J call is uncertain, as TRBJ2-7 better fits the DNA end. CDR3 length: 15 amino acids. CDR1 is LNHDA and CDR2 is SQIVND in the germline V gene (reference sequence). The CDR3 DNA is TGTGCCAGTAGTATCGGGTCTAGCGCCTCCTACGAGCAGTACTTC. Translating gives CASSIGSSASYEQYF.

This clone has just one count. The rearrangement joins TRBV25-1 to TRBJ2-1; D ambiguous. This CDR3 contains 11 residues. The V gene's germline CDR1 is MGHDK and CDR2 SYGVNS. V was trimmed by 1 base and J by 10 bases, leaving 5 bases between them. The CDR3 DNA reads TGTGCCAGCAGTGAATCGCGGGAGCAGTTCTTC. Its protein is CASSESREQFF. Variable domain in full (rest from reference TRBV25-1 and TRBJ2-1): EADIYQTPRYLVIGTGKKITLECSQTMGHDKMYWYQQDPGMELHLIHYSYGVNSTEKGDLSSESTVSRIRTEHFPLTLESARPSHTSQYLCASSESREQFFGPGTRLTVL.

This chain connects TRBV7-9 to TRBJ2-7; 11 nucleotides agree with TRBD2. The CDR3 totals 16 residues. The V gene end was trimmed by 5 bases and the J gene end by 2 bases; junction bases not matched to a gene: 8. Germline CDR1 and CDR2: SEHNR and FQNEAQ (reference sequence). DNA for the CDR3: TGTGCCAGCAGCAAAACTAGCGGGAGAGCCCCCTACGAGCAGTACTTC. Residues: CASSKTSGRAPYEQYF.

The chain couples TRBV28 to TRBJ2-1, with 9 bases aligning to TRBD1. Germline trimming cut 6 bases from V and 3 bases from J; bases unmatched to any gene: 6. The CDR3 contains 15 residues. Germline V gene lookup returns CDR1 MDHEN and CDR2 SYDVKM. The CDR3 nucleotides read TGTGCCAGCAGCCCACAGGGACAGGGCTACAATGAGCAGTTCTTC. Encoded protein: CASSPQGQGYNEQFF. Looking up the rest from reference TRBV28 and TRBJ2-1 gives the full variable domain: DVKVTQSSRYLVKRTGEKVFLECVQDMDHENMFWYRQDPGLGLRLIYFSYDVKMKEKGDIPEGYSVSREKKERFSLILESASTNQTSMYLCASSPQGQGYNEQFFGPGTRLTVL.

The J gene is TRBJ2-7, the V gene TRBV4-2, with D perhaps matching TRBD2 (5 bases). Germline values: CDR1 LGHNA, CDR2 YNFKEQ. V was shortened by 4 bases and J by 2 bases, with 15 bases between the two germline ends. This CDR3 comprises 15 residues. The CDR3 sequence is CASSPGLNNAYEQYF. DNA of the CDR3: TGTGCCAGCAGCCCCGGACTTAACAATGCCTACGAGCAGTACTTC.

The chain employs TRBV6-1 and TRBJ1-1, with D uncertain. The V end lost 1 base, the J end lost 7 bases, and 10 bases lay between the germline ends. Germline CDR1 and CDR2: MNHNS and SASEGT. This CDR3 is 13 amino acids long. The CDR3 coding sequence is TGTGCCAGCAGTGAAGTTAGTGTCAGTGAAGCTTTCTTT. Translated, it gives CASSEVSVSEAFF.

The chain joins TRBV4-1 to TRBJ2-5; the match to TRBD2 covers 7 bases. The CDR3 has 16 residues. V gave up 10 bases and J gave up 1 base; unmatched junction bases: 15. CDR1 and CDR2 from the germline V gene are MGHRA and YSYEKL. CDR3 in amino acids: CATRPGMGGGQETQYF. The DNA for the CDR3 is TGCGCCACCCGCCCCGGGATGGGGGGGGGCCAAGAGACCCAGTACTTC.

The chain carries TRBV10-3 and TRBJ2-7; tentatively, D is TRBD1 (6 bases). Germline lookup yields CDR1 ENHRY and CDR2 SYGVKD. The CDR3 sequence is 14 residues long. Trimming shortened V by 10 bases and J by 0 bases, and 16 bases separated the two germline ends. Here the CDR3 DNA reads TGTGCCACCGAGAACAGGGTTAGCTCCTACGAGCAGTACTTC. This gives the protein CATENRVSSYEQYF.

The chain couples TRBV2 to TRBJ2-7, with D perhaps TRBD2 (6 bases). The germline V and J ends were trimmed by 5 bases and 2 bases, with 10 bases remaining between them. The CDR3 sequence is 13 residues long. The germline V gene encodes CDR1 SNHLY and CDR2 FYNNEI. CDR3 sequence: CASSTGLPYEQYF. The CDR3 DNA reads as TGTGCCAGCAGTACGGGACTTCCCTACGAGCAGTACTTC.

In its sample, this clone was seen once. This chain joins TRBV19 and TRBJ2-7; 10 bases are a match to TRBD1. Trimming removed 6 bases from V and 2 bases from J; junction bases left unmatched: 7. The CDR3 has 15 amino acids. In germline, CDR1 is LNHDA, CDR2 SQIVND (reference sequence). CDR3 loop: CASSPDRGQAYEQYF. The CDR3 region has the DNA TGTGCCAGTAGCCCCGACAGGGGGCAGGCCTACGAGCAGTACTTC.

The chain carries TRBV28 and TRBJ2-3; D call uncertain. Looked up from germline, CDR1 is MDHEN and CDR2 is SYDVKM. The germline V and J ends were trimmed by 3 bases and 7 bases, with 11 bases remaining between them. There are 13 residues in the CDR3. This CDR3 reads CASSFVPPHTQYF. The CDR3 nucleotides read TGTGCCAGCAGTTTTGTCCCTCCCCATACGCAGTATTTT.

As for this clone: A read error may account for a junction end that differs from germline. The chain joins TRBV6-1 to TRBJ2-1; D possibly corresponds to TRBD1 (6 bases). There are 11 residues in the CDR3. Germline V gene data show CDR1 as MNHNS and CDR2 as SASEGT. The CDR3 nucleotides read TGTGCCAGCAGTAGGGACAAGGAGCAGTTCTTC. It is translated as CASSRDKEQFF.

On this clone itself: This same CDR3 is encoded by further DNA sequences in the sample. This rearrangement joins TRBV28 to TRBJ1-5, with D uncertain. The CDR3 covers 12 residues. CDR1 is MDHEN and CDR2 is SYDVKM in the germline V gene. Trimming shortened V by 4 bases and J by 2 bases, and 3 bases separated the two germline ends. CDR3 amino acids: CASSSGNQPQHF. In nucleotides, the CDR3 is TGTGCCAGCAGTTCTGGCAATCAGCCCCAGCATTTT.

This sequence joins TRBV6-6 and TRBJ2-1, with D perhaps matching TRBD2 (6 bases). The germline CDR1 and CDR2 sequences are MNHNY and SVGAGI (reference sequence). The CDR3 loop spans 13 amino acids. Trimming stripped 6 bases from V and 8 bases from J, with 14 bases between. As DNA, the CDR3 is TGTGCCAGCAGAAAAGGCACGGGGGATGAGCAGTTCTTC. Its protein product is CASRKGTGDEQFF.

The chain links TRBV5-1 to TRBJ2-5; perhaps D is TRBD1 or TRBD2 (5 bases each). The closer fit of TRBJ2-7 to the DNA end suggests the J call may be wrong. Germline CDR1 reads SGHRS; CDR2 reads YFSETQ. This CDR3 is built from 15 residues. This CDR3 reads CASSSGTGTPYEQYF. The CDR3 nucleotides read TGCGCCAGCAGCTCTGGGACGGGTACCCCCTACGAGCAGTACTTC.

This chain joins TRBV7-6 and TRBJ2-5; the match to TRBD1 covers 8 bases. CDR1 SGHVS and CDR2 FNYEAQ come from the germline V gene. V lost 0 bases, J lost 4 bases, and 4 bases stayed unmatched. The CDR3 runs to 15 residues. The CDR3 here is CASSLAWTGRETQYF. The CDR3 nucleotides are TGTGCCAGCAGCTTAGCTTGGACAGGGCGAGAGACCCAGTACTTC.

The J gene is TRBJ2-7, the V gene TRBV18; 7 positions agree with TRBD2. CDR1 and CDR2 from the germline V gene are KGHSH and LQKENI. CDR3 length: 15 residues. With V trimmed by 0 bases and J by 2 bases, 4 bases remained unmatched. CDR3 nucleotides: TGTGCCAGCTCACCACCTCTAGCGGAGACCTACGAGCAGTACTTC. Protein sequence: CASSPPLAETYEQYF.

The genes are TRBV4-1 and TRBJ1-4; D possibly corresponds to TRBD1 (5 bases). Trimming stripped 2 bases from V and 5 bases from J, with 15 bases between. Germline V gives CDR1 MGHRA, CDR2 YSYEKL. This CDR3 contains 16 residues. CDR3 in amino acids: CASSQIPQGRNEKLFF. As DNA, the CDR3 is TGCGCCAGCAGCCAAATCCCCCAGGGCAGGAATGAAAAACTGTTTTTT.

This sequence joins TRBV5-6 and TRBJ2-7, with 10 nucleotides matching TRBD1. V gave up 3 bases and J gave up 2 bases; unmatched junction bases: 2. CDR1 is SGHDT, CDR2 YYEEEE, per germline. The CDR3 has 14 amino acids. The DNA for the CDR3 is TGTGCCAGCAGCTATGGACAGGGGGCCTACGAGCAGTACTTC. This gives the protein CASSYGQGAYEQYF.

The CDR3 region is CASGLHTGELFF. DNA for the CDR3: TGTGCCAGCGGGCTTCACACCGGGGAGCTGTTTTTT. The rearrangement links TRBV6-6 to TRBJ2-2; D ambiguous. Germline CDR1 and CDR2: MNHNY and SVGAGI (reference sequence). The CDR3 is 12 amino acids. V was pared by 8 bases and J by 3 bases, with 7 bases between.

The rearrangement links TRBV6-5 to TRBJ1-2; the D gene is possibly TRBD1 (5 bases). V gave up 0 bases and J gave up 4 bases, with 9 bases separating them. The CDR3 sequence is 14 residues long. The germline V gene encodes CDR1 MNHEY and CDR2 SVGAGI. This CDR3 is CASSYSGVAYGYTF. The CDR3 region has the DNA TGTGCCAGCAGTTACTCGGGGGTGGCCTATGGCTACACCTTC.

This clone has just one count. The chain combines TRBV6-5 with TRBJ1-4, with a possible D match to TRBD1 (6 bases). The germline gives CDR1 MNHEY, CDR2 SVGAGI. V lost 5 bases and J 0 bases, leaving 10 bases between the germline ends. This CDR3 comprises 15 residues. CDR3 residues: CASSPQGATNEKLFF. The CDR3 DNA reads as TGTGCCAGCAGTCCACAGGGTGCAACTAATGAAAAACTGTTTTTT.

The rearrangement links TRBV28 to TRBJ1-1, with D perhaps TRBD1 (5 bases). The CDR3 loop spans 13 amino acids. Germline V CDR1 and CDR2: MDHEN, SYDVKM. The V and J ends lost 5 bases and 1 base respectively, with 8 bases between them. Here the CDR3 reads CASSPGPNTEAFF. The CDR3 bases are TGTGCCAGCAGTCCGGGACCGAACACTGAAGCTTTCTTT.

This clone came up a few times. The rearrangement uses TRBV19 and TRBJ2-7; 8 bases line up with TRBD1. V shed 5 bases, J shed 3 bases, and the junction held 12 bases outside the gene matches. In germline, CDR1 is LNHDA, CDR2 SQIVND (reference sequence). The CDR3 sequence is 16 residues long. The CDR3 sequence is CASSPAYDRGYYEQYF. CDR3 bases: TGTGCCAGTAGTCCAGCCTACGACAGGGGTTACTACGAGCAGTACTTC.

The chain is built from TRBV28 and TRBJ1-1; no clear D. CDR1 is MDHEN, CDR2 SYDVKM, per germline. The CDR3 sequence is 17 residues long. V was cut by 5 bases and J by 5 bases, with 24 bases left in between. The CDR3 DNA reads TGTGCCAGCAGTCTCTTCCCTAGGCCCGGAGTGGATACTGAAGCTTTCTTT. Translated: CASSLFPRPGVDTEAFF. The full variable domain, its missing parts supplied by reference TRBV28 and TRBJ1-1, is DVKVTQSSRYLVKRTGEKVFLECVQDMDHENMFWYRQDPGLGLRLIYFSYDVKMKEKGDIPEGYSVSREKKERFSLILESASTNQTSMYLCASSLFPRPGVDTEAFFGQGTRLTVV.